This T cell receptor beta chain was obtained from a study of control samples from healthy donors and cancer patients. The protocol was immunoSEQ multiplex PCR, while the TCRdb copy is restricted to in-frame clones and leaves out a portion. The table lists some 100,000 clones, more than 85% of them singletons. CDR1 is LNHDA and CDR2 is SQIVND in the germline V gene (reference sequence). V shed 7 bases and J shed 1 base, with 10 bases lying between them. The CDR3 has 13 amino acids. The receptor comes from a man aged 18 to 30 in good health. The specimen was blood. This sequence joins TRBV19 and TRBJ1-1; D is perhaps TRBD1 (5 bases). CDR3 nucleotide sequence: TGTGCCAGTACCGGGACGGAGAACACTGAAGCTTTCTTT. Its translation: CASTGTENTEAFF.